The 8 T cell receptor beta chains reported below all come from one sample, sequenced in a study of cytomegalovirus exposure and HLA in healthy donors. The PCR contained 60 Vbeta and 13 Jbeta primers. Generated by immunoSEQ multiplex PCR, the TCRdb table keeps only in-frame clones and is missing some. The sample has 95,000 to 110,000 clones, over 70% seen once. Sequenced material: PBMCs. Receptors were obtained from a man between 25 and 39 years old in good health and CMV-seronegative.

The rearrangement links TRBV15 to TRBJ2-7; 7 bases fit TRBD2. This CDR3 has 14 amino acids. With V trimmed by 4 bases and J by 5 bases, 8 bases remained unmatched. CDR1 and CDR2 (germline): LNHNV, YYDKDF (reference sequence). The CDR3 sequence: CATSTGLVIHEQYF. CDR3 nucleotides: TGTGCCACCAGCACTGGACTAGTTATCCACGAGCAGTACTTC.

The chain carries TRBV7-9 and TRBJ1-1; 7 nucleotides agree with TRBD1. CDR1 and CDR2 (germline): SEHNR, FQNEAQ (reference sequence). CDR3 length equals 15 residues. V was clipped by 3 bases and J by 0 bases; unmatched bases: 4. The CDR3: CASSFWTGMNTEAFF. The CDR3 bases are TGTGCCAGCAGCTTCTGGACAGGAATGAACACTGAAGCTTTCTTT.

The gene calls are TRBV5-1 and TRBJ1-2; D call uncertain. Germline V gives CDR1 SGHRS, CDR2 YFSETQ. The CDR3 has 13 residues. Trimming pared 2 bases from V and 8 bases from J, leaving 13 bases between. The CDR3 DNA reads TGCGCCAGCAGCTTCCCCCTCCGGGTCGGCTACACCTTC. It yields the protein CASSFPLRVGYTF.

The chain links TRBV28 to TRBJ2-7; 9 bases line up with TRBD2. The V segment lost 5 bases and the J segment 4 bases; nucleotides outside the gene matches: 9. The CDR3 consists of 15 residues. CDR1 and CDR2 (germline): MDHEN, SYDVKM. The CDR3 nucleotides are TGTGCCAGCAGTCCCCGGCTAGCGGGAACTTACGAGCAGTACTTC. Amino acids: CASSPRLAGTYEQYF.

The chain employs TRBV5-1 and TRBJ1-6; maybe TRBD1 (5 bases). V gave up 0 bases and J gave up 10 bases, with 17 bases separating them. CDR1 SGHRS and CDR2 YFSETQ come from the germline V gene. The CDR3 is made up of 16 amino acids. The chain's CDR3 is CASSLEAGRRGSPLHF. The CDR3 DNA reads as TGCGCCAGCAGCTTGGAAGCAGGGAGGAGGGGATCACCCCTCCACTTT.

V is TRBV28 and J is TRBJ1-1; 8 bases line up with TRBD1. Germline V gene sequence: CDR1 MDHEN, CDR2 SYDVKM. With 5 bases clipped from V and 3 bases from J, the junction kept 8 bases outside the gene matches. CDR3 size: 15 residues. CDR3 amino acids: CASSPWTGRDTEAFF. As DNA, the CDR3 is TGTGCCAGCAGTCCCTGGACAGGGAGGGACACTGAAGCTTTCTTT. Combining the CDR3 with reference TRBV28 and TRBJ1-1 gives the whole variable domain DVKVTQSSRYLVKRTGEKVFLECVQDMDHENMFWYRQDPGLGLRLIYFSYDVKMKEKGDIPEGYSVSREKKERFSLILESASTNQTSMYLCASSPWTGRDTEAFFGQGTRLTVV.

The V gene is TRBV10-2, the J gene TRBJ2-3; D call uncertain. The CDR3 is made up of 13 amino acids. The germline V gene encodes CDR1 WSHSY and CDR2 SAAADI. V dropped 6 bases and J dropped 2 bases, with 9 bases sitting between them. CDR3 DNA: TGCGCCAGCAGGGGCAGTAACACAGATACGCAGTATTTT. It is translated as CASRGSNTDTQYF.

The chain employs TRBV7-8 and TRBJ2-4, with 9 bases lining up with TRBD1. Germline V lookup: CDR1 SGHVS, CDR2 FQNEAQ. The V and J ends lost 5 bases and 12 bases, in that order; junction bases with no gene match: 8. This CDR3 comprises 13 residues. DNA of the CDR3: TGTGCCAGCAGCGAAGGGACAGGGACTTATCAGTACTTC. This encodes CASSEGTGTYQYF.